This section outlines one TCR beta chain sequence together with its context. This clonotype was counted many times. Its specific antigen is unknown. The sample holds no much larger clone one base away, and base qualities are not on file. Libraries were constructed by RACE. For sequencing, a NextSeq 500 was employed. During library preparation, unique molecular identifiers were attached to individual cDNA molecules so that TCRs could be counted quantitatively and reproducibly. Both TCR alpha and TCR beta chains were sequenced from each blood RNA sample. The authors' analysis ran thus. A median of about 100,000 TCRs per sample was observed, with a range of about 23,224 to 690,600. V, J and CDR3 annotation of the TCR reads was carried out using the Decombinator software suite. For the PS versus PT1 abundance plots, all samples were subsampled to the same number of TCRs (28,000). TCRs were defined as expanded if absent before sensitization and observed at least eight times at the 2-week time point. In-frame beta chains were kept once TCRdb had trimmed the public reads at Q25 with fastp and called clones with MiXCR. Each entry merges the rows of one CDR3 protein and shows their most common DNA and genes. The V and J calls were not made by the authors but by TCRdb's processing. The sample table shows nearly 350,000 distinct CDR3 sequences, and 6% to 8.5% are seen once. The ten largest account for 7.5% to 8.5% of the sample.

This record comes from a study of human T cells and chemical hapten exposure (dated by TCRdb to the early 2020s). About the study as a whole: For sensitization, 2% DPC in acetone was applied to an approximately 2 cm by approximately 2 cm area of upper inner arm skin. Throughout the study period of 20 to 25 weeks, patients also received therapeutic DPC doses to the scalp every week. Patch testing on the upper back used Finn chambers containing 0.01% DPC, with scoring done after 6 days according to International Contact Dermatitis Research Group standards. The mostly female patient cohort included alopecia areata with under or over 50% scalp involvement, alopecia totalis and alopecia universalis. Libraries were pooled for sequencing, and per-sample TCR yields varied mainly because of small differences in library volumes within the pool. This study followed changes in the peripheral blood TCR repertoire in vivo during primary and secondary sensitization of alopecia patients to the hapten diphenylcyclopropenone (DPC). Patient blood was sampled pre-sensitization (week 0) and at 2, 6 and about 24 weeks after DPC sensitization. About 30 alopecia patients provided blood for TCR sequencing at one to four time points (pre-sensitization, 2, 6 and 24 weeks). Results the study describes overall, beyond this receptor: Alopecia, a presumed autoimmune disease, was present in all patients, so the immune response of the patients might differ from that of healthy individuals. Compared with pre-sensitization or healthy control sets, expanded TCRs formed significantly more large CDR3 similarity clusters, which is consistent with antigen-driven responses. A positive correlation was found between the number of PT1 expanded TCRs and patch test score, with significance reached at thresholds 8, 16 and 32 but not 4. No change with DPC sensitization was found in the number of TCRs above 1 in 1000 frequency, and no evidence of global repertoire structure alterations was found. Repeated subsampling changed both the strength of the expansion versus patch-test correlation and the threshold at which that correlation became significant.

Spanning cysteine to phenylalanine, the CDR3 consists of 13 amino acids. Just the 39-base CDR3 DNA is kept, in frame starting at base 1. Sequences SGHRS (CDR1) and YFSETQ (CDR2) are obtained from the germline V gene. The junction carries 10 bases between V and J, which are trimmed by 3 bases and 5 bases respectively. According to the study, the label for this sample's time point signals: patch test 1, 2 weeks after DPC sensitization. Sample treatment or condition, as interpreted from the label and publication: therapeutic diphenylcyclopropenone sensitization with weekly scalp DPC. At every patch-test visit, the blood draw took place before the patch test was put on. To be eligible, patients had to be aged 18 to 70, diagnosed with alopecia and judged suitable for DPC therapy, while pregnant patients were excluded. Total RNA was extracted from unfractionated whole blood that had been collected in Tempus Blood RNA tubes.

This chain joins TRBV5-1 to TRBJ2-3; TRBD2 is a weak D gene call, 6 bases matching. This receptor was obtained from a woman aged 18 to 35 with alopecia areata. Some clones in this sample may be carry-over from other donors' samples. This material consisted of whole blood, taken in connection with sensitization to the hapten diphenylcyclopropenone (DPC). The encoded CDR3 is CASSSSGGDTQYF. The DNA is TGCGCCAGCAGCTCTTCCGGGGGAGATACGCAGTATTTT.